This TCR beta chain is drawn from a study of T cells in Graves' hyperthyroidism and ophthalmopathy. Patients with uncontrolled infections, other autoimmune diseases, pregnancy or lactation were excluded. Amplified regions were TCR beta CDR3 sequences from RNA transcripts. Researchers ran a first-round RT-PCR on the TCR CDR3 using the HTBI primer set. Each CDR3 protein gets one entry after TCRdb re-called the multiplex PCR reads with MiXCR. This table has roughly 420,000 distinct CDR3 sequences, less than 20% appearing once. This clonotype appeared a few times. The DNA is omitted, as the CDR3 cannot be located on it reliably, and the CDR3 follows TCRdb's listing. Germline assignment: CDR1 DFQATT and CDR2 SNEGSKA (reference sequence). The CDR3 numbers 14 amino acids, ends counted.

The chain is built from TRBV20-1 and TRBJ1-2. This receptor was identified in a woman aged 18-29 years with Graves' hyperthyroidism. The sample taken for sequencing was blood. The CDR3 sequence is CSAHPSSADYGCTF.